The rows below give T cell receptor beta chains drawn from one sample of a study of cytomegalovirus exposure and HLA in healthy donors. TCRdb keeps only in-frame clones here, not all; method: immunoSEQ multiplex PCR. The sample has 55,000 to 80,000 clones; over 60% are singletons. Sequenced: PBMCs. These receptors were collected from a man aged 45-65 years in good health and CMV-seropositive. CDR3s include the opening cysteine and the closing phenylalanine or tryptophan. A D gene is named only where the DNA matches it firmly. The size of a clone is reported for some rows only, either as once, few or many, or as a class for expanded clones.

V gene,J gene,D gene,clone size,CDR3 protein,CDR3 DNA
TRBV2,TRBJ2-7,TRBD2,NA,CASRELASSHEQYF,TGTGCCAGCAGGGAACTAGCGTCGAGCCACGAGCAGTACTTC
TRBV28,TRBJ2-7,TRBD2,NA,CASSYRPGGGYEQYF,TGTGCCAGCAGTTACCGTCCCGGGGGGGGCTACGAGCAGTACTTC
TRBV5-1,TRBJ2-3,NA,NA,CASSLAVGRWSSRGTDTQYF,TGCGCCAGCAGCTTGGCAGTTGGGAGATGGAGCTCTCGGGGCACAGATACGCAGTATTTT
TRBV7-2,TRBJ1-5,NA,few,CASSHHSTGSPNQPQHF,TGTGCCAGCAGCCACCACTCGACAGGTTCTCCGAATCAGCCCCAGCATTTT
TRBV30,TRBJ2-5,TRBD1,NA,CAWSVTGTGKETQYF,TGTGCCTGGAGTGTAACCGGGACAGGGAAAGAGACCCAGTACTTC
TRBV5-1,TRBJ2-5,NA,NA,CASSFTSSQETQYF,TGCGCCAGCAGCTTCACTAGTTCCCAAGAGACCCAGTACTTC
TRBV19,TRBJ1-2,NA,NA,CASTDTPSIGYTF,TGTGCCAGTACCGACACTCCATCTATTGGCTACACCTTC
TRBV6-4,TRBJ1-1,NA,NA,CASSQQENTEAFF,TGTGCCAGCAGTCAACAGGAAAACACTGAAGCTTTCTTT
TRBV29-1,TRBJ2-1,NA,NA,CSIGGANLDEQFF,TGCAGCATCGGAGGGGCTAACCTCGATGAGCAGTTCTTC
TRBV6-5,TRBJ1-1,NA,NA,CASRQVPMNTEAFF,TGTGCCAGCAGGCAGGTGCCCATGAACACTGAAGCTTTCTTT
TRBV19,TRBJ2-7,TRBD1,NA,CASVGPGTGNRREQYF,TGTGCCAGCGTCGGACCCGGGACAGGGAACCGGCGGGAGCAGTACTTC
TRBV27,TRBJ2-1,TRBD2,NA,CATSLGLAGVDEQFF,TGTGCCACCTCATTGGGACTAGCGGGAGTCGATGAGCAGTTCTTC
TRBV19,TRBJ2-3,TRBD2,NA,CASTTGLAGGPTDTQYF,TGTGCCAGTACCACGGGACTAGCGGGAGGGCCTACAGATACGCAGTATTTT
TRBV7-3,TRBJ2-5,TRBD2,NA,CASSLGGLAGETQYF,TGTGCCAGCAGCTTAGGGGGACTAGCGGGAGAGACCCAGTACTTC
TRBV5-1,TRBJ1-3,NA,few,CASSSDSPSGNTIYF,TGCGCCAGCAGCTCTGACAGTCCCTCTGGAAACACCATATATTTT
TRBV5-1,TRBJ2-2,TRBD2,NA,CASSSGGGAGELFF,TGCGCCAGCAGCAGCGGGGGCGGGGCCGGGGAGCTGTTTTTT
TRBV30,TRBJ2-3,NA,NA,CAWSVISGGVGTQYF,TGTGCCTGGAGTGTAATTAGCGGAGGAGTGGGTACGCAGTATTTT
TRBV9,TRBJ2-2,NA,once,CASSNPGTHTGELFF,TGTGCCAGCAGCAACCCCGGGACACACACCGGGGAGCTGTTTTTT
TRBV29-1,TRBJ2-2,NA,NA,CSVSLYTGELFF,TGCAGCGTTTCCTTGTACACCGGGGAGCTGTTTTTT
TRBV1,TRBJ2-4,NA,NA,CTSSQDLGIIVAKNIQYF,TGCACCAGCAGCCAAGATTTGGGCATTATTGTAGCCAAAAACATTCAGTACTTC
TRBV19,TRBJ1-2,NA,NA,CASSIPRGGRKANYGYTF,TGTGCCAGTAGTATACCACGAGGGGGAAGGAAGGCTAACTATGGCTACACCTTC
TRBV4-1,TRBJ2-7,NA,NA,CASSQGTGTRNYEQYF,TGCGCCAGCAGCCAAGGGACCGGGACACGGAACTACGAGCAGTACTTC
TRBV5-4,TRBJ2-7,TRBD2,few,CASSPGTSGIEQYF,TGTGCCAGCAGTCCCGGGACTAGTGGTATCGAGCAGTACTTC
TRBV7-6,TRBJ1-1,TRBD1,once,CASSARTGRDTEAFF,TGTGCCAGCAGCGCCCGGACAGGGAGGGACACTGAAGCTTTCTTT
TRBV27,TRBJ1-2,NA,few,CASSLNTGIGYGYTF,TGTGCCAGCAGTCTTAATACAGGGATAGGCTATGGCTACACCTTC
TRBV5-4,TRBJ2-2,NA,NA,CASSSRTNATGELFF,TGTGCCAGCAGCTCCCGGACTAACGCGACCGGGGAGCTGTTTTTT
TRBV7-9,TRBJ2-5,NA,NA,CASSLGHLDF,TGTGCCAGCAGCCTGGGCCATCTTGACTTC
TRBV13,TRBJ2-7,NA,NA,CASSLRVTYEQYF,TGTGCCAGCAGCTTAAGAGTAACCTACGAGCAGTACTTC
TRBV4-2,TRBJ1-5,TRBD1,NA,CASSQPGQGGDQPQHF,TGTGCCAGCAGCCAACCGGGACAGGGGGGTGATCAGCCCCAGCATTTT
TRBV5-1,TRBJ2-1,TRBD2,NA,CASSLASSGHNEQFF,TGCGCCAGCAGCTTGGCCTCTAGCGGTCACAATGAGCAGTTCTTC
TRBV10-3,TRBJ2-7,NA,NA,CAISDEGTYEQYF,TGTGCCATCAGTGACGAGGGAACCTACGAGCAGTACTTC
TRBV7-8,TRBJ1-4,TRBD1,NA,CASRDRVGEKLFF,TGTGCCAGCAGGGACAGGGTAGGCGAAAAACTGTTTTTT
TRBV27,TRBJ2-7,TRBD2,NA,CASSQREVHEQYF,TGTGCCAGCAGTCAACGGGAGGTCCACGAGCAGTACTTC
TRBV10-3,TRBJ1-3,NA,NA,CAISGTLSGNTIYF,TGTGCCATCAGTGGGACACTTTCTGGAAACACCATATATTTT
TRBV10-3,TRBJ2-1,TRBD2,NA,CAISESQREGGNEQFF,TGTGCCATCAGTGAGTCGCAGCGGGAGGGGGGGAATGAGCAGTTCTTC
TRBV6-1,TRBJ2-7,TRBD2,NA,CASTVSGRYEQYF,TGTGCCAGCACCGTATCCGGGAGGTACGAGCAGTACTTC
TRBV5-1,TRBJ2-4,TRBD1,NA,CASSLARSRTGVYIQYF,TGCGCCAGCAGCTTGGCCCGGAGCAGGACAGGGGTATACATTCAGTACTTC
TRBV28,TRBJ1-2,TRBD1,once,CASARDRVGGYTF,TGTGCCAGCGCCCGGGACAGGGTGGGTGGCTACACCTTC
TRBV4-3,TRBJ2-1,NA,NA,CASSHRPPEVWSYNEQFF,TGCGCCAGCAGCCACCGTCCCCCCGAGGTCTGGAGTTACAATGAGCAGTTCTTC
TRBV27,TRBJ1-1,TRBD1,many,CASSPRQGGEAFF,TGTGCCAGCAGTCCGAGACAGGGTGGGGAAGCTTTCTTT
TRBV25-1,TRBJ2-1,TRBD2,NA,CASSGSGGLNEQFF,TGTGCCAGCAGTGGTAGCGGGGGGTTAAATGAGCAGTTCTTC
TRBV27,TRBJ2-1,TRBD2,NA,CASSPRTSELQGRNEQFF,TGTGCCAGCAGTCCCCGGACTAGCGAGCTACAGGGGAGAAATGAGCAGTTCTTC
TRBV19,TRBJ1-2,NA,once,CASSPTDYGYTF,TGTGCCAGTAGCCCGACAGACTATGGCTACACCTTC
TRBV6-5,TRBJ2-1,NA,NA,CASGISATNNEQFF,TGTGCCAGCGGCATCTCCGCGACTAACAATGAGCAGTTCTTC